The next 20 T cell receptor beta chains were all read from a single sample in a study of T cell responses to AZD1222 COVID-19 vaccine. Sequencing used immunoSEQ multiplex PCR; TCRdb keeps in-frame clones, though not all of them. The repertoire has over 100,000 clones, around nine tenths of them found once; the top ten carry over 3%. The material sequenced was peripheral blood, taken on day 0 of AZD1222 vaccination. The receptors were sampled from an adult in good health.

The chain couples TRBV6-4 to TRBJ1-6; TRBD1 aligns across 8 bases. The CDR3 totals 16 residues. V lost 6 bases, J lost 7 bases, and 11 bases stayed unmatched. The germline V gene encodes CDR1 MRHNA and CDR2 SNTAGT. CDR3 DNA: TGTGCCAGCAGCGCGGAGCGGACAGGGAGGAATTCACCCCTCCACTTT. Translating it yields CASSAERTGRNSPLHF.

The rearrangement joins TRBV13 to TRBJ2-7; possible D gene TRBD1, 6 bases. Trimming left V 7 bases short and J 7 bases short, with 20 bases between. The CDR3 runs 14 residues. The germline CDR1 and CDR2 sequences are PRHDT and FYEKMQ (reference sequence). The CDR3 nucleotides read TGTGCCAGCACCGCCCGGGACACCCCCATGGAGCAGTACTTC. Protein sequence: CASTARDTPMEQYF.

Only one count was recorded for this clone. The chain employs TRBV29-1 and TRBJ2-1, with D possibly TRBD1 on 5 matching bases. Trimming shortened V by 5 bases and J by 7 bases, and 12 bases separated the two germline ends. Per germline, CDR1 SQVTM and CDR2 ANQGSEA. This CDR3 region has 12 residues. The CDR3 spells CSVSRGGNEQFF. The CDR3 DNA reads TGCAGCGTTAGTAGGGGTGGGAATGAGCAGTTCTTC.

This clone was seen a single time. This chain connects TRBV24-1 to TRBJ2-3; 12 bases agree with TRBD2. V dropped 4 bases and J dropped 1; count of bases not matched to a gene: 2. CDR3 size: 16 residues. From germline, CDR1 is KGHDR and CDR2 SFDVKD. CDR3 in amino acids: CATSEPSGGGTDTQYF. The CDR3 DNA reads as TGTGCCACCAGTGAACCTAGCGGGGGGGGCACAGATACGCAGTATTTT.

The chain uses TRBV12-5 and TRBJ1-2; unclear D gene. The CDR3 extends over 14 amino acids. Trimming removed 7 bases at V and 7 bases at J, with 19 bases between. Germline lookup yields CDR1 LGHNT and CDR2 FRNRAP. The CDR3 loop reads CASAFGSGKGGYTF. The CDR3 nucleotides are TGTGCTAGTGCTTTTGGTAGCGGGAAGGGTGGCTACACCTTC.

V is TRBV10-3 and J is TRBJ1-1, with D possibly being TRBD1 (5 bases). The CDR3 has 14 residues. Trimming pared 3 bases from V and 2 bases from J, leaving 10 bases between. From germline, CDR1 is ENHRY and CDR2 SYGVKD. CDR3 sequence (DNA): TGTGCCATCAGTGATGGGGGGACCAACACTGAAGCTTTCTTT. Translated, it gives CAISDGGTNTEAFF.

This chain uses TRBV3-1 (or the pseudogene TRBV3-2) with TRBJ2-7, with 8 bases that match TRBD2. CDR3 length equals 14 residues. The germline gives CDR1 LGHDT, CDR2 YNNKEL (reference sequence). V lost 0 bases to trimming and J lost 8 bases; unmatched junction nucleotides: 6. CDR3 DNA sequence: TGTGCCAGCAGCCAAGATGTAAGCGGGGGCCAGCAGTACTTC. Its translation: CASSQDVSGGQQYF.

The chain combines TRBV7-3 with TRBJ1-6; no reliable D call. The CDR3 covers 13 residues. The V gene lost 5 bases and the J gene lost 7 bases, with 9 bases spanning the gap. Germline CDR1 and CDR2: SGHTA and FQGTGA. CDR3 nucleotides: TGTGCCAGCAGCCCCACACAGAATTCACCCCTCCACTTT. It is translated as CASSPTQNSPLHF.

The rearrangement links TRBV6-5 to TRBJ1-5, with TRBD1 matching over 8 bases. This CDR3 has 14 residues. J lost 6 bases, V lost 7 bases, and 8 bases had no gene match. Germline V lookup: CDR1 MNHEY, CDR2 SVGAGI. CDR3 sequence: CASTTGGRGQPQHF. In nucleotides, the CDR3 is TGTGCCAGCACCACAGGGGGACGCGGTCAGCCCCAGCATTTT.

V gene TRBV28 combines with J gene TRBJ1-5, with 7 bases aligning to TRBD1. Germline V gives CDR1 MDHEN, CDR2 SYDVKM. V lost 8 bases and J lost 6; bases outside the gene matches: 7. The CDR3 has 13 residues. The CDR3 sequence is CASWGTVIQPQHF. CDR3 sequence (DNA): TGTGCCAGCTGGGGGACAGTAATTCAGCCCCAGCATTTT.

The chain carries TRBV3-1 (or the pseudogene TRBV3-2) and TRBJ2-2; 10 bases align to TRBD2. CDR3 length: 16 residues. V lost 2 bases, J lost 2 bases, and 2 bases stayed unmatched. CDR1 is LGHDT, CDR2 YNNKEL, per germline (reference sequence). The CDR3 nucleotides read TGTGCCAGCAGCCAACTAGCGGGGGCTAACACCGGGGAGCTGTTTTTT. It translates to CASSQLAGANTGELFF.

This rearrangement joins TRBV27 to TRBJ1-2; 7 bases are shared with TRBD1. Losses at the gene ends were 4 bases for V and 4 bases for J; bases not matched to a gene: 9. CDR3 length equals 15 residues. Looked up from germline, CDR1 is MNHEY and CDR2 is SMNVEV (reference sequence). Here the CDR3 reads CASSSRGGLGYGYTF. The DNA of the CDR3 is TGTGCCAGCAGTTCCAGGGGGGGGCTCGGCTATGGCTACACCTTC.

This clone has only one observation. The chain recombines TRBV19 with TRBJ2-2, with 9 nucleotides matching TRBD2. CDR1 LNHDA and CDR2 SQIVND come from the germline V gene (reference sequence). The ends lost 5 bases at V and 1 base at J; junction bases unmatched: 11. The CDR3 is 18 amino acids. CDR3 amino acids: CASSPAPLAGENTGELFF. The CDR3 region has the DNA TGTGCCAGTAGTCCCGCCCCTTTAGCGGGGGAGAACACCGGGGAGCTGTTTTTT.

The chain uses TRBV19 and TRBJ2-3, with 9 positions matching TRBD1. V dropped 9 bases and J dropped 1; count of bases not matched to a gene: 5. Germline CDR1 reads LNHDA; CDR2 reads SQIVND (reference sequence). The CDR3 spans 14 residues. Written as DNA, the CDR3 is TGTGCCAGCAAGGGACAGGGTGGCACAGATACGCAGTATTTT. Translating gives CASKGQGGTDTQYF.

This chain links TRBV12-5 with TRBJ1-1; D unclear. Per the germline V gene, CDR1 is LGHNT and CDR2 is FRNRAP. V shed 5 bases and J shed 6 bases, with 13 bases lying between them. The length of the CDR3 is 13 residues. The CDR3 is CASGRDYFAEAFF. Written as DNA, the CDR3 is TGTGCTAGTGGTCGAGACTACTTCGCTGAAGCTTTCTTT.

V usage is TRBV12-5 and J usage is TRBJ1-2, with 8 bases that match TRBD1. Germline trimming cut 6 bases from V and 8 bases from J; bases unmatched to any gene: 11. This CDR3 has 14 residues. Germline CDR1 is LGHNT and CDR2 is FRNRAP. In DNA form, the CDR3 reads TGTGCTAGTGGCCCGGGACAGGCTTTACGGGGCTACACCTTC. Translating it yields CASGPGQALRGYTF.

This chain connects TRBV9 to TRBJ1-3; D gene ambiguous. The germline gives CDR1 SGDLS, CDR2 YYNGEE. The CDR3 length is 15 residues. The V end lost 0 bases, the J end lost 0 bases, and 7 bases lay between the germline ends. CDR3: CASSVGASSGNTIYF. Written as DNA, the CDR3 is TGTGCCAGCAGCGTAGGGGCCAGCTCTGGAAACACCATATATTTT.

The chain has TRBV6-4 and TRBJ2-3; D may be TRBD1 or TRBD2 (5 bases each). The CDR3 is made up of 16 amino acids. V lost 4 bases and J lost 1, with 15 bases in between. Germline-derived CDR1 and CDR2 are MRHNA and SNTAGT. In DNA, the CDR3 is TGTGCCAGCAGTGGCTGGGGCGGGCCTCGCACAGATACGCAGTATTTT. Encoded protein: CASSGWGGPRTDTQYF.

The V and J genes are TRBV11-2 and TRBJ1-2; 7 nucleotides agree with TRBD1. V was pared by 0 bases and J by 8 bases, with 12 bases of the junction left unmatched. The length of the CDR3 is 16 residues. CDR1 is SGHAT and CDR2 is FQNNGV in the germline V gene. CDR3 sequence: CASSLDRTGAAEGYTF. Here the CDR3 DNA reads TGTGCCAGCAGCTTAGATCGAACAGGGGCGGCGGAGGGCTACACCTTC.

The J gene is TRBJ1-1, the V gene TRBV9; D unresolved. The germline gives CDR1 SGDLS, CDR2 YYNGEE. The CDR3 extends over 16 amino acids. Trimming left V 2 bases short and J 4 bases short, with 18 bases between. CDR3: CASSVGAGSGGTEAFF. In DNA, the CDR3 is TGTGCCAGCAGCGTCGGCGCGGGGTCAGGAGGCACTGAAGCTTTCTTT.